The 13 T cell receptor beta chains listed next were all sequenced from one sample in a study of cytomegalovirus exposure and HLA in healthy donors. A multiplex PCR was run with 60 Vbeta primers and 13 Jbeta primers. Sequenced by immunoSEQ multiplex PCR; TCRdb stores in-frame clones only, minus some. The repertoire has more than 90,000 clones, around 75% of them found once; the top ten carry over 9.5%. Specimen: PBMCs. The source is a man in his fifties or sixties in good health and CMV-seronegative.

The rearrangement links TRBV29-1 to TRBJ1-1, with D perhaps matching TRBD1 (6 bases). CDR3 length: 15 amino acids. Germline-derived CDR1 and CDR2 are SQVTM and ANQGSEA. Trimming removed 8 bases from V and 2 bases from J, with 21 bases in between. The CDR3 DNA sequence: TGCAGCCCGAAAAGTATCAGGGGCCTAAACACTGAAGCTTTCTTT. This translates into CSPKSIRGLNTEAFF.

CDR3 in amino acids: CASSRHGLARASAETQYF. DNA for the CDR3: TGTGCCAGCAGCCGCCACGGACTAGCGAGAGCGTCGGCCGAGACCCAGTACTTC. This sequence joins TRBV5-8 and TRBJ2-5; 9 bases agree with TRBD2. This CDR3 has 18 amino acids. The trim removed 4 bases at V and 5 bases at J, leaving 18 bases unmatched. Germline CDR1 SGHTS, CDR2 YDEGEE.

This CDR3 reads CASSISGTPAYYEQYF. Written as DNA, the CDR3 is TGTGCCAGCAGCATTAGCGGGACTCCAGCTTACTACGAGCAGTACTTC. The J gene is TRBJ2-7, the V gene TRBV21-1; the table's D call, TRBD2, has no DNA check behind it. TRBV21-1 is a documented pseudogene. The CDR3 length is 16 residues.

J is TRBJ2-2 and V is TRBV30; TRBD1 is a possible D gene (6 bases). The CDR3 has 15 residues. V was cut by 0 bases and J by 4 bases, with 12 bases left in between. CDR1 is GTSNPN, CDR2 SVGIG, per germline (reference sequence). CDR3 sequence (DNA): TGTGCCTGGAGTGTTCTAGGGACACGCACCGGGGAGCTGTTTTTT. The encoded protein is CAWSVLGTRTGELFF.

V usage is TRBV27 and J usage is TRBJ1-5; no clear D. The CDR3 contains 13 residues. The germline V gene encodes CDR1 MNHEY and CDR2 SMNVEV (reference sequence). V gave up 8 bases and J gave up 2 bases, with 10 bases separating them. CDR3 region: CASRSQGNQPQHF. CDR3 coding DNA: TGTGCCAGCCGTTCCCAGGGCAATCAGCCCCAGCATTTT.

The J gene is TRBJ1-1, the V gene TRBV5-1, with D possibly matching TRBD1 (6 bases). V lost 0 bases to trimming and J lost 5 bases, with 14 bases between them. The CDR3 is 15 residues long. Germline CDR1 reads SGHRS; CDR2 reads YFSETQ. The CDR3 nucleotides read TGCGCCAGCAGCTTGGAAGGGGGAATTTGGACTGAAGCTTTCTTT. As protein: CASSLEGGIWTEAFF.

The genes are TRBV2 and TRBJ2-2; D is perhaps TRBD1 (5 bases). V shed 5 bases and J shed 0 bases, with 13 bases lying between them. Germline CDR1 is SNHLY and CDR2 is FYNNEI. This CDR3 is 16 amino acids long. CDR3 sequence: CASSRDSPSNTGELFF. CDR3 DNA sequence: TGTGCCAGCAGTCGTGACAGCCCATCGAACACCGGGGAGCTGTTTTTT.

The V call is TRBV4-1, the J call TRBJ2-3; 8 bases are a match to TRBD2. The V gene end was trimmed by 3 bases and the J gene end by 2 bases; junction bases not matched to a gene: 16. The germline CDR1 and CDR2 sequences are MGHRA and YSYEKL. The CDR3 has 19 amino acids. The CDR3 spells CASSHVQSLWRGVTDTQYF. Here the CDR3 DNA reads TGCGCCAGCAGCCACGTTCAGAGTCTATGGCGGGGGGTCACAGATACGCAGTATTTT.

The chain combines TRBV28 with TRBJ2-7, with D possibly TRBD1 on 5 matching bases. From germline, CDR1 is MDHEN and CDR2 SYDVKM. The CDR3 totals 13 residues. Trimming removed 6 bases from V and 5 bases from J, with 14 bases in between. As DNA, the CDR3 is TGTGCCAGCAGGGGGCGCGTTTTGGACGAGCAGTACTTC. This sequence encodes CASRGRVLDEQYF. Drawing the rest from reference TRBV28 and TRBJ2-7, the complete variable domain is DVKVTQSSRYLVKRTGEKVFLECVQDMDHENMFWYRQDPGLGLRLIYFSYDVKMKEKGDIPEGYSVSREKKERFSLILESASTNQTSMYLCASRGRVLDEQYFGPGTRLTVT.

Notes on this clone: One end of the junction fails to match germline, which may point to a read error. CDR3 in amino acids: CSSSFSGTLGTDTQYF. DNA of the CDR3: TGTTCCAGCAGCTTCTCCGGGACATTGGGCACAGATACGCAGTATTTT. The V call is TRBV7-9, the J call TRBJ2-3, with a weak D call TRBD1 (6 bases). The CDR3 is 16 amino acids. Germline-derived CDR1 and CDR2 are SEHNR and FQNEAQ (reference sequence).

The V gene is TRBV11-3, the J gene TRBJ2-3, with 10 nucleotides matching TRBD1. There are 17 residues in the CDR3. CDR1 and CDR2 (germline): SGHNT, YENEEA. Losses at the gene ends were 5 bases for V and 5 bases for J; bases not matched to a gene: 13. For the CDR3, the DNA is TGTGCCAGCAGCCCCCGCGCGGGGACAGGGGCGGGAGATACGCAGTATTTT. Protein sequence: CASSPRAGTGAGDTQYF.

The chain joins TRBV4-2 to TRBJ2-3; D gene uncertain. V lost 5 bases and J 6 bases, leaving 9 bases between the germline ends. The germline V gene encodes CDR1 LGHNA and CDR2 YNFKEQ. The CDR3 runs to 12 residues. DNA for the CDR3: TGTGCCAGCAGCGAAAGCCGGGATACGCAGTATTTT. This gives the protein CASSESRDTQYF.

The genes are TRBV21-1 and TRBJ2-5; no DNA check was done on the table's D call, TRBD2. TRBV21-1 is recorded as a pseudogene. This CDR3 has 14 amino acids. In DNA form, the CDR3 reads TGTGCCAGCAGCAAACTAGTTCGGTTTGAGACCCAGTACTTC. This codes for CASSKLVRFETQYF.